The rows below give T cell receptor beta chains drawn from one sample of a study of Ad26.COV2.S vaccination and SARS-CoV-2 variants. Sequencing was performed with immunoSEQ multiplex PCR; in TCRdb, only in-frame clones are kept and a portion is missing. Counted here are some 460,000 clones, 70% to 90% occurring once; the ten biggest clones make up around 1.6%. This material consisted of peripheral blood, taken in a trial of Ad26.COV2.S vaccine versus placebo. These receptors originate from a person between 18 and 60 years old who received the Ad26.COV2.S COVID-19 vaccine or a placebo. Each CDR3 is given with its conserved first and last residue. D genes are given only for firm matches. Not every row has a clone size; where given, it reads once, few, many or a size class.

TRBJ2-6 15 - TRBV7-8 - CASSLAPPGANVLTF TGTGCCAGCAGCTTAGCCCCCCCTGGGGCCAACGTCCTGACTTTC
TRBJ2-1 17 - TRBV4-2 TRBD2 CASSGVAGGPIYNEQFF TGTGCCAGCAGTGGGGTTGCGGGAGGGCCTATCTACAATGAGCAGTTCTTC
TRBJ2-2 14 - TRBV7-6 TRBD2 CASSSGGLGGELFF TGTGCCAGCAGCTCGGGGGGGCTCGGCGGGGAGCTGTTTTTT
TRBJ2-3 16 - TRBV4-2 - CASSQEVGDSTDTQYF TGTGCCAGCAGCCAAGAAGTTGGGGATAGCACAGATACGCAGTATTTT
TRBJ2-5 12 - TRBV27 - CASSFFGETQYF TGTGCCAGCAGTTTTTTTGGAGAGACCCAGTACTTC
TRBJ1-2 14 once TRBV3-1/TRBV3-2 - CASSLSLPNYGYTF TGTGCCAGCAGCCTTAGCCTTCCCAACTATGGCTACACCTTC
TRBJ1-5 11 few TRBV24-1 - CATSRNQPQHF TGTGCCACCAGTAGGAATCAGCCCCAGCATTTT
TRBJ2-7 14 - TRBV5-1 TRBD2 CASSYGLAAYEQYF TGCGCCAGCAGCTACGGACTAGCCGCCTACGAGCAGTACTTC
TRBJ1-1 14 - TRBV25-1 - CASSEYDKDSEAFF TGTGCCAGCAGTGAATATGATAAGGACAGTGAAGCTTTCTTT
TRBJ2-3 15 once TRBV6-5 TRBD2 CASRYSGTLTDTQYF TGTGCCAGCAGATATAGCGGGACCCTCACAGATACGCAGTATTTT
TRBJ2-5 15 - TRBV19 - CASSPHSPPGETQYF TGTGCCAGTAGTCCCCATAGCCCGCCGGGGGAGACCCAGTACTTC
TRBJ2-5 17 - TRBV7-6 TRBD2 CASSSGLAGKNQETQYF TGTGCCAGCAGCTCAGGACTAGCGGGGAAAAATCAAGAGACCCAGTACTTC
TRBJ2-4 16 once TRBV2 TRBD2 CASSEALAGAKNIQYF TGTGCCAGCAGTGAAGCGCTAGCGGGAGCCAAAAACATTCAGTACTTC
TRBJ1-2 16 - TRBV28 - CASSSPGGGQRYGYTF TGTGCCAGCAGCTCACCCGGGGGGGGGCAAAGGTATGGCTACACCTTC
TRBJ2-7 15 - TRBV7-2 TRBD2 CASSWIAGEAYEQYF TGTGCCAGCAGCTGGATAGCGGGAGAGGCCTACGAGCAGTACTTC
TRBJ2-1 13 once TRBV18 TRBD1 CASSPQGGDEQFF TGTGCCAGCTCACCACAAGGGGGCGATGAGCAGTTCTTC
TRBJ2-2 17 - TRBV6-6 TRBD2 CASSRRFSGANTGELFF TGTGCCAGCAGTCGACGCTTTAGCGGGGCGAACACCGGGGAGCTGTTTTTT
TRBJ1-6 16 - TRBV5-1 TRBD1 CASSRGQGEGNSPLHF TGCGCCAGCAGCCGCGGACAGGGTGAAGGTAATTCACCCCTCCACTTT
TRBJ2-1 13 - TRBV7-3 - CASSLHSDNEQFF TGTGCCAGCAGCCTGCATTCTGACAATGAGCAGTTCTTC
TRBJ1-2 14 - TRBV4-1 TRBD1 CASSGLDRGGGYTF TGCGCCAGCTCCGGCCTGGACAGGGGCGGTGGCTACACCTTC
TRBJ2-3 14 - TRBV30 - CAWSVLGRTDTQYF TGTGCCTGGAGTGTACTGGGGCGGACAGATACGCAGTATTTT
TRBJ1-2 15 - TRBV2 - CASTSGQATNYGYTF TGTGCCAGCACTTCGGGACAAGCGACTAACTATGGCTACACCTTC
TRBJ1-6 11 - TRBV27 - CASSFRGNLHF TGTGCCAGCAGTTTCCGGGGTAACCTCCACTTT
TRBJ2-3 18 - TRBV5-1 - CASSADRLSLTSTDTQYF TGCGCCAGCAGCGCCGACCGTCTAAGTCTAACTAGCACAGATACGCAGTATTTT
TRBJ2-1 13 - TRBV11-3 - CASSLAGVDEQFF TGTGCCAGCAGCTTAGCGGGGGTCGATGAGCAGTTCTTC
TRBJ2-7 15 - TRBV6-5 - CASRPPGTAPYEQYF TGTGCCAGCAGGCCACCCGGGACCGCACCCTACGAGCAGTACTTC
TRBJ1-1 14 - TRBV7-8 - CASSRYQVNTEAFF TGTGCCAGCAGCCGATACCAGGTGAACACTGAAGCTTTCTTT
TRBJ2-5 15 - TRBV6-5 TRBD2 CASRDPGLGKETQYF TGTGCCAGCAGGGACCCGGGACTAGGGAAAGAGACCCAGTACTTC
TRBJ1-4 17 - TRBV27 - CASSIGVSRSTNEKLFF TGTGCCAGCAGTATAGGGGTTAGCAGATCAACTAATGAAAAACTGTTTTTT
TRBJ1-4 14 - TRBV5-1 TRBD1 CASMAGQLNEKLFF TGCGCCAGCATGGCGGGACAGCTGAATGAAAAACTGTTTTTT
TRBJ2-1 12 - TRBV11-2 - CASSLIGDEQFF TGTGCCAGCAGCTTGATTGGGGATGAGCAGTTCTTC
TRBJ2-7 14 - TRBV5-1 - CASSLDGTVYEQYF TGCGCCAGCAGCTTGGATGGGACTGTCTACGAGCAGTACTTC
TRBJ2-3 17 - TRBV11-2 TRBD2 CASSPGGSGGYTDTQYF TGTGCCAGCAGCCCAGGGGGTAGCGGGGGTTACACAGATACGCAGTATTTT
TRBJ2-7 14 - TRBV28 TRBD1 CASRRQGGSYEQYF TGTGCCAGCCGACGACAGGGGGGCTCCTACGAGCAGTACTTC
TRBJ2-7 13 - TRBV11-2 TRBD1 CASRRQGSDEQYF TGTGCCAGCAGAAGACAGGGATCGGACGAGCAGTACTTC
TRBJ1-6 15 few TRBV7-9 - CASSFSGHADSPLHF TGTGCCAGCAGCTTTTCCGGGCACGCGGATTCACCCCTCCACTTT
TRBJ1-2 13 - TRBV12-3/TRBV12-4 - CASSFGQTYGYTF TGTGCCAGCAGTTTCGGGCAAACCTATGGCTACACCTTC
TRBJ1-2 15 - TRBV27 TRBD1 CASSLTGAAFYGYTF TGTGCCAGCAGTCTGACAGGGGCCGCCTTCTATGGCTACACCTTC
TRBJ1-4 12 - TRBV18 - CASSPSREKLFF TGTGCCAGCTCACCCAGCCGGGAAAAACTGTTTTTT
TRBJ2-5 13 - TRBV3-1/TRBV3-2 - CASSQANEETQYF TGTGCCAGCAGCCAAGCTAACGAAGAGACCCAGTACTTC
TRBJ1-2 14 - TRBV18 - CASSLDMENYGYTF TGTGCCAGCTCACTGGACATGGAAAACTATGGCTACACCTTC
TRBJ1-2 15 - TRBV6-2/TRBV6-3 - CASSYPGPRDYGYTF TGTGCCAGCAGTTATCCGGGACCTCGGGACTATGGCTACACCTTC
TRBJ1-4 16 - TRBV9 - CASSPSLRPSSEKLFF TGTGCCAGCAGCCCCTCCTTGCGACCATCTAGTGAAAAACTGTTTTTT
TRBJ2-7 12 - TRBV14 - CASSPYGSEQYF TGTGCCAGCAGCCCCTATGGGAGCGAGCAGTACTTC
TRBJ2-5 15 - TRBV18 TRBD2 CASSPDRPGGETQYF TGTGCCAGCTCACCCGATCGTCCGGGGGGAGAGACCCAGTACTTC
TRBJ2-2 16 - TRBV19 TRBD1 CASRPGQGANTGELFF TGTGCCAGTAGACCTGGACAGGGAGCGAACACCGGGGAGCTGTTTTTT
TRBJ2-1 14 few TRBV7-9 TRBD2 CASHPPSGQNEQFF TGTGCCAGCCACCCCCCTAGCGGGCAGAATGAGCAGTTCTTC
TRBJ2-1 16 - TRBV5-1 - CASSPLEVGSSNEQFF TGCGCCAGCAGCCCACTAGAGGTTGGTTCATCCAATGAGCAGTTCTTC